A selection of T cell receptor beta chains follows, all from one sample in a study of shared clonotypes between healthy human individuals. Measured with immunoSEQ multiplex PCR; TCRdb has only the in-frame clones, and not every one. The sample lists hundreds of thousands of clones; around 96% were seen once. The sample comprised naive CD8+ T cells sorted from blood. All receptors come from a woman in her 30s in good health. The CDR3 runs from the conserved cysteine through the conserved F or W. A D gene is named only where the DNA matches it firmly. The size field is filled for only some rows; it gives once, few, many or a size class.

d_gene	abundance	v_gene	j_gene	CDR3aa	CDR3nt
TRBD1	-	TRBV5-6	TRBJ1-2	CASSSKTGAAYGYTF	TGTGCCAGCAGCTCAAAGACAGGGGCTGCCTATGGCTACACCTTC
TRBD2	-	TRBV28	TRBJ2-3	CASSLGLEVVGPQYF	TGTGCCAGCAGTCTGGGACTAGAGGTAGTCGGACCGCAGTATTTT
-	-	TRBV27	TRBJ1-5	CASSLSAGAGNQPQHF	TGTGCCAGCAGTTTATCGGCAGGGGCTGGCAATCAGCCCCAGCATTTT
-	-	TRBV27	TRBJ2-7	CASTLYEQYF	TGTGCCAGCACCCTCTACGAGCAGTACTTC
TRBD1	-	TRBV19	TRBJ1-1	CASKPWDRTMNTEAFF	TGTGCCAGTAAACCCTGGGACAGAACTATGAACACTGAAGCTTTCTTT
TRBD2	-	TRBV27	TRBJ2-7	CASRAGTSAYEQYF	TGTGCCAGTCGAGCCGGGACTAGCGCCTACGAGCAGTACTTC
-	few	TRBV25-1	TRBJ1-2	CASSSGQAGYTF	TGTGCCAGCAGTTCAGGGCAGGCAGGCTACACCTTC
-	few	TRBV27	TRBJ2-7	CASQDQTYEQYF	TGTGCCAGCCAGGACCAAACCTACGAGCAGTACTTC
-	-	TRBV5-1	TRBJ1-1	CASSYLGTTEAFF	TGCGCCAGCAGCTACCTCGGGACAACTGAAGCTTTCTTT
TRBD1	-	TRBV27	TRBJ1-2	CASTTQGIYGYTF	TGTGCCAGCACCACACAGGGGATCTATGGCTACACCTTC
-	once	TRBV4-1	TRBJ2-2	CASSQQSNTGELFF	TGCGCCAGCAGTCAGCAGTCGAACACCGGGGAGCTGTTTTTT
-	-	TRBV25-1	TRBJ2-7	CASSPTPGTNTYEQYF	TGTGCCAGCAGTCCAACCCCCGGGACAAATACCTACGAGCAGTACTTC
-	-	TRBV28	TRBJ1-2	CASSPNLGSNYGYTF	TGTGCCAGCAGTCCCAATTTGGGGTCTAACTATGGCTACACCTTC
TRBD2	-	TRBV27	TRBJ2-1	CASSFASGLAGYNEQFF	TGTGCCAGCAGTTTCGCGTCGGGACTAGCGGGATACAATGAGCAGTTCTTC
TRBD1	-	TRBV27	TRBJ1-4	CASTSGGSNEKLFF	TGTGCCAGCACCTCAGGGGGGTCTAATGAAAAACTGTTTTTT
-	-	TRBV5-8	TRBJ2-5	CASSTDPLLEYQETQYF	TGTGCCAGCAGCACTGACCCCCTATTAGAGTACCAAGAGACCCAGTACTTC
-	-	TRBV4-1	TRBJ2-1	CASSQEAPGYNEQFF	TGCGCCAGCAGCCAAGAAGCTCCAGGTTACAATGAGCAGTTCTTC
-	-	TRBV20-1	TRBJ2-5	CSARGGVHNF	TGCAGTGCTAGGGGTGGAGTTCACAACTTC
TRBD2	-	TRBV27	TRBJ2-1	CASSGELAGLNEQFF	TGTGCCAGCAGTGGTGAACTAGCGGGTTTGAATGAGCAGTTCTTC
-	-	TRBV6-5	TRBJ2-5	CASSYSTAFWYF	TGTGCCAGCAGTTACTCAACAGCCTTTTGGTACTTC
TRBD1	-	TRBV4-1	TRBJ1-4	CASSSNRGPNEKLFF	TGCGCCAGCAGCTCCAACAGGGGGCCTAATGAAAAACTGTTTTTT
-	-	TRBV29-1	TRBJ2-1	CSVEAATNSYNEQFF	TGCAGCGTTGAGGCAGCGACGAACTCCTACAATGAGCAGTTCTTC
-	-	TRBV11-1	TRBJ2-1	CASSFGGSYNEQFF	TGTGCCAGCAGCTTTGGCGGCTCCTACAATGAGCAGTTCTTC
-	-	TRBV4-2	TRBJ1-2	CASSQDRRDTDGYTF	TGTGCCAGCAGCCAAGATCGCCGGGACACTGATGGCTACACCTTC
TRBD2	-	TRBV4-1	TRBJ2-1	CASSRRDLTSGSPHTNEQFF	TGCGCCAGCAGCAGAAGGGACCTGACTAGCGGGAGCCCCCACACGAATGAGCAGTTCTTC
TRBD1	-	TRBV7-9	TRBJ2-2	CASSFSRQGDTGELFF	TGTGCCAGCAGCTTTTCACGACAGGGGGATACCGGGGAGCTGTTTTTT
-	-	TRBV5-6	TRBJ2-3	CASSWGTDTQYF	TGTGCCAGCAGCTGGGGGACAGATACGCAGTATTTT
TRBD1	-	TRBV6-5	TRBJ2-1	CASSPMTGQDEQFF	TGTGCCAGCAGTCCAATGACAGGGCAGGATGAGCAGTTCTTC
-	once	TRBV4-1	TRBJ1-1	CASSPTGNTEAFF	TGCGCCAGCAGCCCGACAGGGAACACTGAAGCTTTCTTT
-	-	TRBV19	TRBJ2-3	CASSAGPRDTDTQYF	TGTGCCAGTAGTGCGGGACCGAGGGACACAGATACGCAGTATTTT
-	-	TRBV15	TRBJ1-1	CATSRDKGFTEAFF	TGTGCCACCAGCAGAGATAAGGGGTTCACTGAAGCTTTCTTT
TRBD2	-	TRBV7-9	TRBJ2-3	CASTLDFAGGLVFTDTQYF	TGTGCCAGCACCTTAGATTTTGCGGGAGGGCTTGTATTCACAGATACGCAGTATTTT
-	-	TRBV29-1	TRBJ2-7	CSARGDEQYF	TGCAGCGCGAGGGGGGACGAGCAGTACTTC
-	-	TRBV9	TRBJ2-6	CASSGTGFSGANVLTF	TGTGCCAGCAGCGGCACAGGGTTCTCTGGGGCCAACGTCCTGACTTTC
-	-	TRBV27	TRBJ2-1	CASRPKGAYNEQFF	TGTGCCAGCAGGCCCAAGGGGGCCTACAATGAGCAGTTCTTC
TRBD2	-	TRBV27	TRBJ2-7	CASSAGGGYEQYF	TGTGCCAGCAGTGCGGGGGGTGGTTACGAGCAGTACTTC
-	-	TRBV29-1	TRBJ2-4	CSVVEWPPNIQYF	TGCAGCGTTGTTGAGTGGCCCCCCAACATTCAGTACTTC
-	-	TRBV5-6	TRBJ1-2	CASSSLTELYGYTF	TGTGCCAGCAGCTCTCTGACAGAGCTGTATGGCTACACCTTC
-	-	TRBV28	TRBJ1-5	CASAEESEGVQPQHF	TGTGCCAGCGCTGAAGAAAGCGAGGGGGTTCAGCCCCAGCATTTT
-	-	TRBV5-5	TRBJ1-5	CASSLTEYQPQHF	TGTGCCAGCAGCTTGACTGAATATCAGCCCCAGCATTTT
-	-	TRBV30	TRBJ2-7	CAWSVEHTRYEQYF	TGTGCCTGGAGTGTCGAACACACACGCTACGAGCAGTACTTC
-	once	TRBV13	TRBJ1-3	CASSLGDSFSSGNTIYF	TGTGCCAGCAGCTTAGGGGACAGTTTCAGCTCTGGAAACACCATATATTTT
-	-	TRBV27	TRBJ2-1	CASSPQGRLDNEQFF	TGTGCCAGCAGTCCCCAGGGTCGACTAGACAATGAGCAGTTCTTC
-	-	TRBV11-1	TRBJ2-7	CASSSNYEQYF	TGTGCCAGCAGCTCCAACTACGAGCAGTACTTC
-	-	TRBV4-1	TRBJ1-3	CASSQALSTPNSGNTIYF	TGCGCCAGCAGCCAAGCCCTCTCAACTCCGAACTCTGGAAACACCATATATTTT
-	-	TRBV15	TRBJ2-3	CATSRPKMDTQYF	TGTGCCACCAGCAGACCAAAAATGGATACGCAGTATTTT
-	-	TRBV7-2	TRBJ1-4	CASSGWDRNEKLFF	TGTGCCAGCAGCGGTTGGGACCGAAATGAAAAACTGTTTTTT
-	once	TRBV5-4	TRBJ2-1	CASRSGTYPSHEQFF	TGTGCCAGCAGATCCGGGACTTACCCGAGTCATGAGCAGTTCTTC
-	once	TRBV29-1	TRBJ2-5	CSVGAVEETQYF	TGCAGCGTTGGTGCGGTAGAAGAGACCCAGTACTTC
-	-	TRBV2	TRBJ2-1	CASSEPDSYNEQFF	TGTGCCAGCAGTGAACCGGACAGCTACAATGAGCAGTTCTTC
-	-	TRBV15	TRBJ2-4	CATNRISVAKNIQYF	TGTGCCACCAACCGCATATCAGTGGCCAAAAACATTCAGTACTTC